Shown below are 26 T cell receptor beta chains from a single sample sequenced in a study of T-cell reconstitution after alpha-beta-depleted transplantation in children. A TCRbeta library incorporating unique molecular identifiers was prepared. Each CDR3 protein is one row after TCRdb ran MiXCR on the PCR reads. The data hold approximately 520,000 distinct CDR3 sequences, with roughly an eighth observed a single time. Material: PBMCs, mostly from graft donor cells, obtained 180 days after TCRalphabeta/CD19-depleted stem cell transplant. These receptors all stem from a female patient between 2 and 15 years old who had a stem cell transplant for aplastic anemia, so the T cells may come from the graft donor.

V gene TRBV19 combines with J gene TRBJ2-7, with D possibly matching TRBD1 (5 bases). The CDR3 sequence is 13 residues long. V lost 3 bases and J lost 0, with 6 bases in between. The germline V gene has CDR1 LNHDA and CDR2 SQIVND (reference sequence). The CDR3 sequence: CASSIQGSYEQYF. CDR3 DNA: TGTGCCAGTAGTATTCAGGGCTCCTACGAGCAGTACTTC. Full variable domain (outside the CDR3, taken from reference TRBV19 and TRBJ2-7): DGGITQSPKYLFRKEGQNVTLSCEQNLNHDAMYWYRQDPGQGLRLIYYSQIVNDFQKGDIAEGYSVSREKKESFPLTVTSAQKNPTAFYLCASSIQGSYEQYFGPGTRLTVT.

Only a few counts were recorded for this clonotype. The chain uses TRBV19 and TRBJ2-1; tentatively, D is TRBD2 (6 bases). Germline-derived CDR1 and CDR2 are LNHDA and SQIVND (reference sequence). Trimming shortened V by 4 bases and J by 3 bases, and 19 bases separated the two germline ends. This CDR3 has 17 amino acids. This CDR3 reads CASSSISGLPIYNEQFF. The CDR3 DNA is TGTGCCAGTAGTAGCATCTCGGGACTCCCAATCTACAATGAGCAGTTCTTC.

The chain has TRBV18 and TRBJ2-7; D possibly corresponds to TRBD2 (6 bases). The CDR3 runs to 14 residues. V lost 5 bases and J lost 5, with 16 bases in between. Germline CDR1 is KGHSH and CDR2 is LQKENI. This chain's CDR3 is CASSGRTHSDEQYF. CDR3 nucleotide sequence: TGTGCCAGCTCAGGGAGGACACACAGCGACGAGCAGTACTTC.

The genes are TRBV29-1 and TRBJ2-1; D may be TRBD1 or TRBD2 (5 bases each). Trimming shortened V by 7 bases and J by 0 bases, and 16 bases separated the two germline ends. The CDR3 is made up of 15 amino acids. Germline loops: CDR1 SQVTM, CDR2 ANQGSEA. DNA for the CDR3: TGCAGCGGCCTGGGGGAAGCGGCCTCCTACAATGAGCAGTTCTTC. It yields the protein CSGLGEAASYNEQFF.

This clonotype was observed a few times. The chain links TRBV28 to TRBJ1-5; no reliable D call. The CDR3 runs to 17 residues. Germline CDR1 MDHEN, CDR2 SYDVKM. Deletions cut 3 bases from V and 3 bases from J, with 18 bases between. The CDR3 sequence is CASSFPVGVRLNQPQHF. CDR3 nucleotides: TGTGCCAGCAGTTTCCCAGTCGGGGTGCGACTCAATCAGCCCCAGCATTTT.

The V gene is TRBV7-2, the J gene TRBJ2-5; no clear D. V was pared by 1 base and J by 7 bases, with 19 bases between. The germline gives CDR1 SGHTA, CDR2 FQGNSA. CDR3 length equals 16 residues. CDR3 in amino acids: CASSLGSIGELGTQYF. The CDR3 DNA sequence: TGTGCCAGCAGCTTAGGTTCAATCGGAGAGCTGGGGACCCAGTACTTC. Using reference TRBV7-2 and TRBJ2-5 for the parts outside the CDR3, the full variable domain is GAGVSQSPSNKVTEKGKDVELRCDPISGHTALYWYRQSLGQGLEFLIYFQGNSAPDKSGLPSDRFSAERTGGSVSTLTIQRTQQEDSAVYLCASSLGSIGELGTQYFGPGTRLLVL.

The chain couples TRBV6-5 to TRBJ2-2, with D perhaps being TRBD1 or TRBD2 (5 bases each). Trimming took off 2 bases at V and 3 bases at J, with 22 bases between the two ends. CDR1 MNHEY and CDR2 SVGAGI come from the germline V gene. This CDR3 comprises 19 residues. The CDR3 loop reads CASSYSGSGSGRDTGELFF. CDR3 coding DNA: TGTGCCAGCAGTTACAGCGGCTCAGGGAGCGGACGAGACACCGGGGAGCTGTTTTTT.

The chain recombines TRBV6-2 or TRBV6-3 with TRBJ2-2; D is perhaps TRBD2 (7 bases). This CDR3 comprises 16 residues. V shed 0 bases and J shed 4 bases, with 12 bases lying between them. Germline V gene lookup returns CDR1 MNHEY and CDR2 SVGEGT. CDR3 amino acids: CASSYSGGAGTGELFF. The CDR3 DNA is TGTGCCAGCAGTTACTCAGGGGGGGCAGGCACCGGGGAGCTGTTTTTT.

The table lists this clonotype with a few counts. The chain uses TRBV20-1 and TRBJ1-5; tentative D call: TRBD1 (6 bases). Trimming removed 5 bases from V and 2 bases from J, with 16 bases in between. Germline CDR1 DFQATT, CDR2 SNEGSKA (reference sequence). This CDR3 contains 15 residues. CDR3 in amino acids: CSAPRQEGRNQPQHF. CDR3 nucleotides: TGCAGTGCTCCCAGACAGGAAGGTCGCAATCAGCCCCAGCATTTT.

In this sample, this clonotype turned up a few times. The V and J genes are TRBV5-1 and TRBJ2-4; D uncertain. V dropped 0 bases and J dropped 10 bases, with 11 bases sitting between them. The V gene's germline CDR1 is SGHRS and CDR2 YFSETQ. The CDR3 has 13 amino acids. CDR3 residues: CASSLGQREIQYF. The CDR3 region has the DNA TGCGCCAGCAGCTTGGGGCAAAGGGAAATTCAGTACTTC.

V usage is TRBV30 and J usage is TRBJ1-1, with D uncertain. The length of the CDR3 is 12 residues. V lost 3 bases and J lost 8, with 13 bases in between. Germline-derived CDR1 and CDR2 are GTSNPN and SVGIG (reference sequence). CDR3 nucleotides: TGTGCCTGGAGCGTCCAAGGGTGGGAAGCTTTCTTT. Translating it yields CAWSVQGWEAFF.

This clonotype showed up just a few times. This chain connects TRBV12-3 or TRBV12-4 to TRBJ2-5, with D perhaps matching TRBD1 (6 bases). This CDR3 has 15 residues. Trimming pared 3 bases from V and 3 bases from J, leaving 14 bases between. The CDR3 DNA is TGTGCCAGCAGTTTTTTATGGCAGGGGAAAGAGACCCAGTACTTC. Protein sequence: CASSFLWQGKETQYF.

The genes are TRBV5-1 and TRBJ2-2, with D possibly TRBD2 on 6 matching bases. Between the trimmed V and J ends, which lost 3 bases and 5 bases, there was a span of 14 bases. CDR1 and CDR2 from the germline V gene are SGHRS and YFSETQ. The CDR3 covers 15 residues. In DNA form, the CDR3 reads TGCGCCAGCAGCTGGGATCGTCGGGGGACCGGGGAGCTGTTTTTT. Translation gives CASSWDRRGTGELFF. The full variable domain, with the rest looked up from reference TRBV5-1 and TRBJ2-2, is KAGVTQTPRYLIKTRGQQVTLSCSPISGHRSVSWYQQTPGQGLQFLFEYFSETQRNKGNFPGRFSGRQFSNSRSEMNVSTLELGDSALYLCASSWDRRGTGELFFGEGSRLTVL.

In this sample, this clonotype turned up many times. This chain joins TRBV25-1 and TRBJ2-7, with D possibly TRBD1 on 5 matching bases. Germline V gene data show CDR1 as MGHDK and CDR2 as SYGVNS. The CDR3 totals 16 residues. V dropped 2 bases and J dropped 8 bases, with 22 bases sitting between them. CDR3 DNA sequence: TGTGCCAGCAGTGAAGACAGCCGAACTTTTCGTGCGAAGCAGTACTTC. It translates to CASSEDSRTFRAKQYF.

Many counts were recorded for this clonotype. V and J are TRBV5-1 and TRBJ2-3; 15 bases align to TRBD2. The CDR3 consists of 16 residues. Germline V gene lookup returns CDR1 SGHRS and CDR2 YFSETQ. The J segment lost 3 bases and the V segment lost 4 bases, leaving 3 bases of the junction unmatched. Here the CDR3 DNA reads TGCGCCAGCAGCGGGGGACTAGCGGGGGGAACAGATACGCAGTATTTT. Protein product: CASSGGLAGGTDTQYF.

This clonotype was found many times. This sequence joins TRBV29-1 and TRBJ1-1; D call uncertain. Germline values: CDR1 SQVTM, CDR2 ANQGSEA. V gave up 1 base and J gave up 7 bases, with 4 bases separating them. The CDR3 sequence is 10 residues long. CDR3 coding DNA: TGCAGCGTTGAAGGGGTTGAAGCTTTCTTT. Translated, it gives CSVEGVEAFF.

This clonotype turned up a few times. The chain recombines TRBV20-1 with TRBJ2-2, with D maybe TRBD2 (6 bases). The germline CDR1 and CDR2 sequences are DFQATT and SNEGSKA (reference sequence). The ends were cut back, 1 base at V and 3 bases at J, with 15 bases in the middle. The CDR3 has 16 amino acids. The CDR3 DNA sequence: TGCAGTGCTAGAGCGGGCGGGATTAAGGACACCGGGGAGCTGTTTTTT. It translates to CSARAGGIKDTGELFF.

This clonotype was seen a few times. The chain uses TRBV28 and TRBJ2-3; TRBD2 agrees at 11 bases. The CDR3 extends over 18 amino acids. Germline trimming cut 5 bases from V and 6 bases from J; bases unmatched to any gene: 16. CDR1 is MDHEN and CDR2 is SYDVKM in the germline V gene. The CDR3 DNA reads as TGTGCCAGCAGTACAAAGACCGGGACTAGCGGAAAGAGGGATACGCAGTATTTT. It encodes CASSTKTGTSGKRDTQYF.

This chain joins TRBV4-3 and TRBJ1-3; D remains unclear. The germline V and J ends were trimmed by 1 base and 0 bases, with 4 bases remaining between them. CDR1 and CDR2 (germline): LGHNA, YSLEER. This CDR3 region has 14 residues. This CDR3 is CASSQGLSGNTIYF. The CDR3 DNA sequence: TGCGCCAGCAGCCAAGGTCTCTCTGGAAACACCATATATTTT.

V is TRBV10-3 and J is TRBJ2-7; 7 nucleotides align to TRBD2. The CDR3 is made up of 13 amino acids. The germline gives CDR1 ENHRY, CDR2 SYGVKD. Trimming cost V 7 bases and J 9 bases; bases outside gene matches: 12. This chain's CDR3 is CAITRRGDVRQYF. The CDR3 coding sequence is TGTGCCATCACCCGACGGGGGGACGTGCGGCAGTACTTC.

This rearrangement joins TRBV9 to TRBJ2-7; the D call may be TRBD1 or TRBD2 (5 bases each). V was trimmed by 3 bases and J by 3 bases, leaving 16 bases between them. Germline V gene lookup returns CDR1 SGDLS and CDR2 YYNGEE. CDR3 length equals 15 residues. CDR3 nucleotides: TGTGCCAGCAGCGCCAATTCCGGGACCCACTACGAGCAGTACGTC. It translates to CASSANSGTHYEQYV.

The chain carries TRBV19 and TRBJ2-1, with 7 bases matching TRBD1. V lost 10 bases to trimming and J lost 7 bases; unmatched junction nucleotides: 13. CDR3 length equals 14 residues. CDR1 LNHDA and CDR2 SQIVND come from the germline V gene (reference sequence). CDR3 nucleotide sequence: TGTGCCACCAACAGGGGAAAGATGGTAAATGAGCAGTTCTTC. As protein: CATNRGKMVNEQFF.

The chain recombines TRBV25-1 with TRBJ1-2; D call uncertain. Per germline, CDR1 MGHDK and CDR2 SYGVNS. V was shortened by 2 bases and J by 5 bases, with 6 bases between the two germline ends. CDR3 length equals 12 residues. The CDR3 sequence: CASSEGQYGYTF. The CDR3 DNA sequence: TGTGCCAGCAGTGAAGGGCAGTATGGCTACACCTTC.

This clonotype appeared a few times. The rearrangement joins TRBV6-5 to TRBJ2-3; the D gene is possibly TRBD2 (5 bases). V lost 4 bases to trimming and J lost 7 bases, with 18 bases between them. This CDR3 has 15 residues. Germline V gives CDR1 MNHEY, CDR2 SVGAGI. This CDR3 is CASSSQRRGPNTQYF. Here the CDR3 DNA reads TGTGCCAGCAGTTCCCAACGACGGGGTCCAAATACGCAGTATTTT.

This clonotype came up many times. The rearrangement joins TRBV15 to TRBJ2-7, with D possibly being TRBD1 (6 bases). Germline CDR1 is LNHNV and CDR2 is YYDKDF (reference sequence). Between the trimmed V and J ends, which lost 0 bases and 4 bases, there was a span of 10 bases. The CDR3 is made up of 14 amino acids. The CDR3 region is CATSRDRGIYEQYF. CDR3 sequence (DNA): TGTGCCACCAGCAGAGACAGGGGAATTTACGAGCAGTACTTC.

This clonotype was seen once. The chain carries TRBV6-5 and TRBJ2-3; D call uncertain. CDR1 is MNHEY, CDR2 SVGAGI, per germline. Trimming removed 3 bases from V and 2 bases from J, with 9 bases in between. CDR3 length equals 14 residues. The CDR3 coding sequence is TGTGCCAGCAGTTATGGAAGGGCCACAGATACGCAGTATTTT. The encoded protein is CASSYGRATDTQYF.